The source of this T cell receptor beta chain is a study of shared clonotypes between healthy human individuals. Trimming cost V 4 bases and J 7 bases; bases outside gene matches: 2. Germline V gene lookup returns CDR1 SNHLY and CDR2 FYNNEI. This CDR3 is built from 14 residues. Turning to this clone: The sample contains more than one DNA sequence encoding this CDR3.

The repertoire was sequenced with immunoSEQ multiplex PCR; TCRdb's copy has only in-frame clones and lacks some. The sample contains some 2,400,000 clones, 90% to 97% of which appear only once. The TCR comes from a man between 18 and 35 years old in good health. The chain recombines TRBV2 with TRBJ1-6; 9 bases map to TRBD1. The sequenced sample was naive CD4+ T cells sorted from blood. Subset denoted: CD45RA+ positively selected. CDR3 sequence reads: CASSVDRGNSPLHF. CDR3 nucleotides: TGTGCCAGCAGTGTGGACAGGGGCAATTCACCCCTCCACTTT.